The rows below give T cell receptor beta chains drawn from one sample of a study of blood T cells in healthy people across ages. TCRdb redid the calling of the 5' RACE reads with MiXCR, one entry per CDR3 protein. In the table there are about 670,000 distinct CDR3 sequences, over 40% of which are singletons. The sequenced material came from blood. The receptor set was obtained from a man older than 75 in good health. Each CDR3 is given with its conserved first and last residue. D genes are given only for firm matches. Some rows mark clone size as missing; the rest say once, few, many or name a class of expanded clone.

d_call,cdr3_length,j_call,v_call,clone_size,cdr3_nt,cdr3_aa
TRBD1,14,TRBJ2-1,TRBV29-1,-,TGCAGCGTTGAATGGCAGGGGGTCTACAATGAGCAGTTCTTC,CSVEWQGVYNEQFF
-,15,TRBJ2-7,TRBV6-2/TRBV6-3,-,TGTGCCAGCAGCAAATCTTCCAGGGGTCGGAACGAGCAGTACTTC,CASSKSSRGRNEQYF
-,14,TRBJ2-1,TRBV15,-,TGTGCCACCAGCAGAGATAGGCAGTACAATGAGCAGTTCTTC,CATSRDRQYNEQFF
TRBD1,13,TRBJ2-2,TRBV12-3/TRBV12-4,-,TGTGCCAGCGGGGACAGTAACACCGGGGAGCTGTTTTTT,CASGDSNTGELFF
-,14,TRBJ1-2,TRBV27,few,TGTGCCAGCAACCCCCAGGGTGCGAACTATGGCTACACCTTC,CASNPQGANYGYTF
TRBD1,16,TRBJ2-3,TRBV4-1,few,TGCGCCAGCAGCCAAGGAGGCAGGGGGCGTACCGATACGCAGTATTTT,CASSQGGRGRTDTQYF
-,13,TRBJ2-1,TRBV7-4,many,TGTGCCAGCAGCTTAAGGACCCGCAATGAGCAGTTCTTC,CASSLRTRNEQFF
-,11,TRBJ2-7,TRBV29-1,many,TGCAGCGTTGAAAGGGGCCACGAGCAGTACTTC,CSVERGHEQYF
TRBD2,17,TRBJ2-3,TRBV4-2,-,TGTGCCAGCAGCCTCGGACTAGCGGGGGTTCTCACAGATACGCAGTATTTT,CASSLGLAGVLTDTQYF
TRBD1,12,TRBJ2-7,TRBV28,-,TGTGCCAGCAGCCTCGGGACAGGGTTTACGTACTTC,CASSLGTGFTYF
-,14,TRBJ2-7,TRBV20-1,few,TGCAGTGCTAGGGGGCAGGCTTACTCCTACGAGCAGTACTTC,CSARGQAYSYEQYF
-,16,TRBJ1-5,TRBV6-2/TRBV6-3,-,TGTGCCAGCAGTCTGCGACGGGCCTTCGGCAATCAGCCCCAGCATTTT,CASSLRRAFGNQPQHF
-,15,TRBJ2-5,TRBV7-2,-,TGTGCCAGCAGCTTAGCTCCAGGTTTTCGAGAGACCCAGTACTTC,CASSLAPGFRETQYF
-,13,TRBJ2-5,TRBV11-2,-,TGTGCCAGCAGCTTCCGAACAGCGGAGACCCAGTACTTC,CASSFRTAETQYF
-,15,TRBJ2-3,TRBV10-1,few,TGCGCCAGCAGTGAGGGTCGGGGGAGCACAGATACGCAGTATTTT,CASSEGRGSTDTQYF
-,14,TRBJ1-5,TRBV5-5,-,TGTGCCAGCAGCTTAGGGGCAGGGTATCTGCCCCAGCATTTT,CASSLGAGYLPQHF
-,16,TRBJ2-7,TRBV7-3,-,TGTGCCAGCAGCTTACGAGGGGATTTCTCCTACAATGAGCAGTACTTC,CASSLRGDFSYNEQYF
-,12,TRBJ2-1,TRBV29-1,many,TGCAGCGTTTCTAGCGTTCACAATGAGCAGTTCTTC,CSVSSVHNEQFF
-,14,TRBJ2-5,TRBV10-1,-,TGCGCCAGCAGTCCTTATCGGAACGGGGAGACCCAGTACTTC,CASSPYRNGETQYF
-,13,TRBJ2-1,TRBV28,many,TGTGCCAGCAGTTTAATCTCAGACAATGAGCAGTTCTTC,CASSLISDNEQFF
-,13,TRBJ2-7,TRBV7-2,-,TGTGCCAGCAGCTTTGCAAGGGACTACGAGCAGTACTTC,CASSFARDYEQYF
-,14,TRBJ1-5,TRBV28,once,TGTGCCAGCAAAGGAGGAGAAGGGGGTCAGCCCCAGCATTTT,CASKGGEGGQPQHF
-,14,TRBJ1-1,TRBV28,few,TGTGCCAGCAGTCTTGGACGGATGAACACTGAAGCTTTCTTT,CASSLGRMNTEAFF
TRBD1,13,TRBJ2-1,TRBV10-3,many,TGTGCCATCAGAGGGACAGAATACAATGAGCAGTTCTTC,CAIRGTEYNEQFF
TRBD2,16,TRBJ2-1,TRBV4-3,-,TGCGCCAGCAGCCAAGGAGTAGCGGGGCTTTACAATGAGCAGTTCTTC,CASSQGVAGLYNEQFF
-,11,TRBJ2-1,TRBV12-5,-,TGTGCTAGTGGCAAAGCTAATGAGCAGTTCTTC,CASGKANEQFF
-,14,TRBJ1-1,TRBV7-2,-,TGTGCCAGCAGCTCCGGATTCAGATGGAATGAAGCTTTCTTT,CASSSGFRWNEAFF
-,13,TRBJ2-7,TRBV7-2,many,TGTGCCAGCAGCATCGGCGTGCAGTACGAGCAGTACTTC,CASSIGVQYEQYF
-,13,TRBJ2-7,TRBV2,-,TGTGCCAGCAGCGAAGGCGCTGAAATGAAGCAGTACTTC,CASSEGAEMKQYF
-,15,TRBJ1-1,TRBV29-1,-,TGCAGCGTTGAAGATATGGGCAGCAGGGACACTGAAGCTTTCTTT,CSVEDMGSRDTEAFF
-,19,TRBJ2-1,TRBV7-2,few,TGTGCCAGCAGCCCCGGGACAGGGCTCGGGAGGGCCTCAACCAATGAGCAGTTCTTC,CASSPGTGLGRASTNEQFF
-,15,TRBJ1-3,TRBV10-3,-,TGTGCCAACAGCCCGGGGTTTTACTCTGGAAACACCATATATTTT,CANSPGFYSGNTIYF
-,14,TRBJ2-7,TRBV19,-,TGTGCCAGTAGCTCACCGGGACAAGAATACGAGCAGTACTTC,CASSSPGQEYEQYF
TRBD2,16,TRBJ2-3,TRBV15,-,TGTGCCACCAGCCCGAGGAGCGGGAGGAGAACAGATACGCAGTATTTT,CATSPRSGRRTDTQYF
TRBD1,15,TRBJ2-7,TRBV29-1,-,TGCAGCGTTGAAGATGAGGAGACAGGGAAATACGAGCAGTACTTC,CSVEDEETGKYEQYF
TRBD1,15,TRBJ2-1,TRBV20-1,-,TGCAGTGCTTTACCCGGGACAGGCCCGTACAATGAGCAGTTCTTC,CSALPGTGPYNEQFF
-,19,TRBJ1-3,TRBV7-2,once,TGTGCCAGCAGCTTGGGGACCAAAAATATAAGCGTCTCTGGAAACACCATATATTTT,CASSLGTKNISVSGNTIYF
TRBD1,15,TRBJ1-6,TRBV20-1,-,TGCAGTGCTCCCGGACAGGTGGAACATAATTCACCCCTCCACTTT,CSAPGQVEHNSPLHF
TRBD1,17,TRBJ2-6,TRBV18,-,TGTGCCAGCTCACCAACGGACAGGGGGGTTGGGGCCAACGTCCTGACTTTC,CASSPTDRGVGANVLTF
-,14,TRBJ2-1,TRBV5-1,few,TGCGCCAGCAGCTCTGGGGGAGGCCCCCCGTTGGAGTTCTTC,CASSSGGGPPLEFF
TRBD1,16,TRBJ2-5,TRBV4-1,many,TGCGCCAGCAGCCCTCCTGGACAGGGTCCGTGGGAGACCCAGTACTTC,CASSPPGQGPWETQYF
TRBD1,14,TRBJ1-6,TRBV5-1,-,TGCGCCAGCAGCTTGGACAGGGGTCCATCAGCCCTCCACTTT,CASSLDRGPSALHF
TRBD2,15,TRBJ2-3,TRBV6-5,-,TGTGCCAGCAGACGGACTAGCGGGGGCACAGATACGCAGTATTTT,CASRRTSGGTDTQYF
-,12,TRBJ2-5,TRBV6-2/TRBV6-3,few,TGTGCCAGCAGTCTCCGGCCGGAGACCCAGTACTTC,CASSLRPETQYF
-,15,TRBJ1-5,TRBV5-5,-,TGTGCCAGCACCCCTCTGGGAAACGACAATCAGCCCCAGCATTTT,CASTPLGNDNQPQHF
TRBD2,15,TRBJ2-7,TRBV24-1,-,TGTGCCACCAGTGGGGAAGCGGGGGCCCCCTACGAGCAGTACTTC,CATSGEAGAPYEQYF
-,16,TRBJ2-1,TRBV12-3/TRBV12-4,-,TGTGCCAGCAGCTTACCCGAGGCAGGGAGAAAGGATGAGCAGTTCTTC,CASSLPEAGRKDEQFF
TRBD2,15,TRBJ2-1,TRBV24-1,-,TGTGCCACCGGTACCCGGCTAGCGGGGTACAATGAGCAGTTCTTC,CATGTRLAGYNEQFF
-,11,TRBJ2-5,TRBV20-1,few,TGCAGTGCTAGAGCAGGAGAGACCCAGTACTTC,CSARAGETQYF
TRBD1,13,TRBJ1-1,TRBV20-1,-,TGCAGTGCTCACAGGGGGAGAAAAACTGAAGCTTTCTTT,CSAHRGRKTEAFF
-,11,TRBJ2-1,TRBV20-1,-,TGCAGTGCCCAAGGGGGGGGGTTTGAGTTCTTC,CSAQGGGFEFF
TRBD2,15,TRBJ2-5,TRBV11-2,-,TGTGCCAGCAGCCTATGGAACGCGGGGGGAGGGACCCAGTACTTC,CASSLWNAGGGTQYF
-,17,TRBJ1-1,TRBV25-1,-,TGTGTCAGCAGTGGCGCGGGACATGGAGTGGGAGGGTCTGAAGCTTTCTTT,CVSSGAGHGVGGSEAFF
TRBD2,19,TRBJ2-1,TRBV6-1,few,TGTGCCAGCAGTCATAGGGCCTACCTTAGCGGGGGATCCTACAATGAGCAGTTCTTC,CASSHRAYLSGGSYNEQFF
TRBD1,15,TRBJ1-2,TRBV28,few,TGTGCCAGCAGTTTTTGGGCAGGGGGTAACTATGGCTACACCTTC,CASSFWAGGNYGYTF